This T cell receptor beta chain originates from a study of blood T cell repertoires in COVID-19. Study-wide context: There were acute and convalescent COVID-19 samples, and they came from the United States, Italy and Spain. From T cells, B-cell-depleted T cells, or PBMCs came the material, which was cDNA or gDNA.

Residents of about 25 US areas, aged about 18 to 95 years, made up the participants. Per the authors' pipeline: Amplification of reference gene primers was used by the study to estimate nucleated cell counts. Using immunoSEQ multiplex PCR, the repertoire was profiled, and TCRdb retains in-frame clones only, with some absent. That table gives V, J and clone size, and the DNA gave D and trimming. This sample has approximately 330,000 clones, with approximately 83% found just once. J lost 1 base, V lost 5 bases, and 10 bases had no gene match. Germline V gene lookup returns CDR1 SQVTM and CDR2 ANQGSEA. This CDR3 comprises 15 residues.

The material sequenced was PBMCs or T cells enriched from blood (not recorded which). This TCR came from a woman aged 40 to 50 with acute COVID-19. The chain is built from TRBV29-1 and TRBJ1-2, with TRBD1 matching 7 bases. This CDR3 reads CSVRTGSPLNYGYTF. The CDR3 DNA follows: TGCAGCGTTCGGACAGGATCGCCCCTTAACTATGGCTACACCTTC.